This TCR beta chain was documented in a study of persistence of HIV-infected CD4 T cells. This clone was seen once. The antigen remains unidentified. Overlapping HIV-1 Gag 15-mer peptides at 0.95 to 1 ug per peptide per mL were used. Sorting of responding CD4+ T cells relied on upregulated CD40 ligand together with CD69. Inclusion required CMV-positive serology and CD4+ counts above 400 cells/uL. Stimulated PBMCs had first been depleted of CD8+ T cells. The libraries were made with immunoSEQ version 4 in survey mode. Measured with immunoSEQ multiplex PCR; TCRdb has only the in-frame clones, and not every one. Among approximately 18,000 clones, 65% were seen once, and the ten largest hold 1.9%. Whole-study results and caveats: TCRbeta richness was lower in CMV- and Gag-responding cells than in anti-CD3/anti-CD28-responding cells. Degenerate expanded CDR3beta sequences were enriched among CMV- and Gag-responding cells.

This clonotype originated in an adult woman with HIV who was CMV-seropositive. The sequencing here drew on CD4+ T cells sorted from PBMCs after roughly 18-hour stimulation, taken from a patient who received antiretroviral therapy.

CDR3 bases: TGTGCCACCAGTGGGCGTACAGGGGGAGACTATGGCTACACCTTC. This gives the protein CATSGRTGGDYGYTF. This rearrangement joins TRBV24-1 to TRBJ1-2; 8 bases fit TRBD1. The germline V gene encodes CDR1 KGHDR and CDR2 SFDVKD. CDR3 length: 15 residues. V trimming: 5 bases; J trimming: 3 bases; junction bases outside the gene matches: 7.